This T cell receptor beta chain was captured by sequencing in a study of blood T cell repertoires in COVID-19. Across the study: T cells, B-cell-depleted T cells, or PBMCs supplied cDNA or gDNA.

Germline CDR1 and CDR2: MDHEN and SYDVKM. Trimming left V 5 bases short and J 4 bases short, with 15 bases between. This CDR3 is 14 amino acids long. In the study's own analysis: The assay estimated nucleated cells by amplifying reference gene primers. Method: immunoSEQ multiplex PCR; TCRdb's copy keeps in-frame clones and lacks some. For V, J and clone size, that table is used; D and trimming come from the DNA. The sample carries fewer than 250,000 clones, around 80% recorded once. The chain recombines TRBV28 with TRBJ2-7; D gene unclear. This clonotype originated in a human donor in a cohort sampled during active COVID-19. The source material was peripheral blood. As DNA, the CDR3 is TGTGCCAGCAGTCCCAAATTCCGGGTATACGAGCAGTACTTC. Its translation: CASSPKFRVYEQYF.